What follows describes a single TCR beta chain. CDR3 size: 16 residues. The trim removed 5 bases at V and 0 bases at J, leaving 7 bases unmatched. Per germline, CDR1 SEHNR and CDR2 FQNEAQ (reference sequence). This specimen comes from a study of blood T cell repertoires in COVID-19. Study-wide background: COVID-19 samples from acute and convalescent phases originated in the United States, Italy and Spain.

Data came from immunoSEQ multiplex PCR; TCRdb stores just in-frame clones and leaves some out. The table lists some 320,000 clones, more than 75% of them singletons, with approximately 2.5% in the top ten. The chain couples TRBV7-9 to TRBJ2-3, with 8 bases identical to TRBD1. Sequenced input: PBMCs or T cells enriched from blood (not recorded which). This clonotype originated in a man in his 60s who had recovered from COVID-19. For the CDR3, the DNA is TGTGCCAGCAGCCGAACAGGGGGTAGAAGCACAGATACGCAGTATTTT. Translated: CASSRTGGRSTDTQYF.